This T cell receptor (beta chain) was documented in a study of blood T cell repertoires in COVID-19 (TCRdb year 2020). Regarding the complete study: Samples from collaborators originated in the United States, Italy and Spain and spanned both the acute and convalescent phases of COVID-19. The prospective study material was composed of cDNA or gDNA derived from T cells, B-cell-depleted T cells, or PBMCs. The samples were drawn from two sources: the first 160 participants of the ongoing ImmuneRACE study, and 1,000 to 1,500 subjects contributed by 6 global collaborators. The repertoires were released in a freely available public database meant as a resource for research on the immune response to SARS-CoV-2. HLA class I and class II types, where available, came from metadata supplied by the sample provider rather than from assay-based typing. Sample metadata almost always included a de-identified subject ID, COVID-19 status, age in years and sex. Deeply sampled blood TCRbeta repertoires from subjects exposed to, actively infected with, or recovered from COVID-19 were included in the dataset.

The germline V gene (reference sequence) gives CDR1 as LNHDA and CDR2 as SQIVND. From cysteine to phenylalanine, the CDR3 is 16 amino acids long. Only the CDR3 DNA stays, 48 bases, in frame from base 1. Trimmed from V: 4 bases; trimmed from J: 0 bases; junction bases lacking a gene match: 8. Study-wide conclusions, independent of this receptor: Clinical and demographic metadata were provided uncurated, with the amount varying by source and participant.

TCRbeta CDR3 regions were amplified from genomic DNA using the immunoSEQ Assay, a bias-controlled multiplex PCR. The authors' pipeline ran thus. Nucleated cell counts per sample were estimated from amplification of reference gene primers within the assay. To quantify the absolute abundance of each unique TCRbeta CDR3 rearrangement, sequence reads were collapsed and filtered. For each sample, productive Simpson clonality was calculated by taking the square root of Simpson's diversity index across productive rearrangements. As stored in TCRdb, this immuneACCESS dataset retains in-frame rearrangements with V and J assigned. A fraction of the clones does not appear; measured against another copy, unresolved V genes explain less than half of the discrepancy, and the remainder lacks a known reason. The V and J calls and the clone size are those of that table, but D and trimming were determined from the DNA. This sample has 95,000 to 150,000 clones in its table, and 85% of those were observed once. The ten largest clones take up approximately 3.5% of the sample.

Concerning this clone: Which antigen it targets is not known. No much larger clone is present one base from it, and per-base qualities are unavailable.

One collaborating source in Seattle enrolled patients while the patients were actively infected and followed the patients over time throughout the course of disease. Whole blood was collected in K2EDTA tubes by collaborating institutions according to the institutions' own protocols. Collaborator samples were shipped for TCRbeta analysis as frozen whole blood, isolated PBMCs, or DNA extracted from either sample type. The sequence was obtained from a woman older than 75 with COVID-19, enrolled during active disease. Recombination joined TRBV19 with TRBJ1-2, and TRBD1 matches 7 of the central bases. The sequencing input was peripheral blood. The CDR3 is CASSTYSQGANYGYTF. The DNA sequence is given as TGTGCCAGTAGTACCTACTCCCAGGGGGCTAACTATGGCTACACCTTC.